Below, 24 T cell receptor beta chains from the same sample are listed, as sequenced in a study of read filtering for tumor transcriptome and immune sequencing. This library used roughly 400 ng RNA and molecular barcoded adaptors spanning alpha/delta and beta/gamma chains. MiXCR was run by TCRdb on the reads, yielding one entry per CDR3 protein. There are 130,000 or so distinct CDR3 sequences in the sample; 13% occur only once, and about 7.7% lies in the top ten. Sequenced input: a population of CD138-negative cells sorted from bone marrow. Source of these receptors: a donor over 35 with multiple myeloma.

This clonotype was seen ten or more times. This rearrangement joins TRBV19 to TRBJ1-6, with TRBD1 matching 8 bases. The germline V gene has CDR1 LNHDA and CDR2 SQIVND (reference sequence). The CDR3 has 15 amino acids. J lost 8 bases, V lost 7 bases, and 10 bases had no gene match. CDR3 loop: CASKKGQGAYSPLHF. CDR3 sequence (DNA): TGTGCCAGTAAAAAGGGGCAGGGGGCATATTCACCCCTCCACTTT.

This clonotype has at least ten counts. The V gene is TRBV2, the J gene TRBJ1-2; weak D call: TRBD1 (6 bases). Germline CDR1 is SNHLY and CDR2 is FYNNEI. The CDR3 length is 15 residues. V lost 4 bases and J lost 3, with 15 bases in between. In DNA form, the CDR3 reads TGTGCCAGCAGTGTTCAGGGGTCAACGGACTATGGCTACACCTTC. Amino acids: CASSVQGSTDYGYTF.

This clonotype was detected once. Just one base apart from a much larger clone, this may be a read error. The chain joins TRBV12-5 to TRBJ2-1; D not certain. V was pared by 11 bases and J by 3 bases, with 17 bases between. The CDR3 runs 14 residues. CDR1 is LGHNT, CDR2 FRNRAP, per germline. The CDR3 nucleotides are TGTGCTGCCTACGACGGAAGCTTCTACAATGAGCAGTTCTTC. Its protein is CAAYDGSFYNEQFF. The whole variable domain, filled in from reference TRBV12-5 and TRBJ2-1, reads DARVTQTPRHKVTEMGQEVTMRCQPILGHNTVFWYRQTMMQGLELLAYFRNRAPLDDSGMPKDRFSAEMPDATLATLKIQPSEPRDSAVYFCAAYDGSFYNEQFFGPGTRLTVL.

This clonotype came up many times. The genes are TRBV4-3 and TRBJ2-1, with 8 bases fitting TRBD2. Germline assignment: CDR1 LGHNA and CDR2 YSLEER. V was pared by 4 bases and J by 1 base, with 9 bases of the junction left unmatched. This CDR3 comprises 17 residues. The CDR3 sequence: CASSPRLAGLSYNEQFF. CDR3 coding DNA: TGCGCCAGCAGCCCCCGCCTAGCGGGCCTTTCCTACAATGAGCAGTTCTTC.

The gene calls are TRBV12-3 or TRBV12-4 and TRBJ2-7, with a weak D call TRBD2 (6 bases). CDR3 length equals 15 residues. The ends were cut back, 5 bases at V and 7 bases at J, with 21 bases in the middle. This chain's CDR3 is CASSPQTGLHEEQYF. The CDR3 region has the DNA TGTGCCAGCAGTCCGCAAACGGGACTCCACGAGGAGCAGTACTTC.

This clonotype was detected ten times or more. The chain is built from TRBV7-9 and TRBJ2-1; TRBD2 matches 8 bases. Germline loops: CDR1 SEHNR, CDR2 FQNEAQ (reference sequence). The V segment lost 1 base and the J segment 8 bases; nucleotides outside the gene matches: 7. There are 15 residues in the CDR3. In nucleotides, the CDR3 is TGTGCCAGCAGCTTAGATAGCGGGGCGTATCATGAGCAGTTCTTC. This gives the protein CASSLDSGAYHEQFF. Filled out from reference TRBV7-9 and TRBJ2-1, the complete variable domain reads DTGVSQNPRHKITKRGQNVTFRCDPISEHNRLYWYRQTLGQGPEFLTYFQNEAQLEKSRLLSDRFSAERPKGSFSTLEIQRTEQGDSAMYLCASSLDSGAYHEQFFGPGTRLTVL.

This clonotype was counted many times. This sequence joins TRBV7-9 and TRBJ2-7; weak D call: TRBD2 (7 bases). The germline V gene encodes CDR1 SEHNR and CDR2 FQNEAQ (reference sequence). The ends were cut back, 4 bases at V and 5 bases at J, with 12 bases in the middle. The CDR3 covers 13 residues. The CDR3 coding sequence is TGTGCCAGCAGCTCCCAGGGGAGGGACGAGCAGTACTTC. Its translation: CASSSQGRDEQYF.

This clonotype was detected ten times or more. The gene calls are TRBV2 and TRBJ1-4; D uncertain. This CDR3 has 14 residues. Trimming cost V 5 bases and J 0 bases, with 7 bases left between them. Germline assignment: CDR1 SNHLY and CDR2 FYNNEI. CDR3 loop: CASSTISTNEKLFF. Written as DNA, the CDR3 is TGTGCCAGCAGTACGATATCAACTAATGAAAAACTGTTTTTT.

There are many counts of this clonotype. This chain connects TRBV2 to TRBJ2-1, with TRBD2 as a possible D gene (7 bases). Germline V lookup: CDR1 SNHLY, CDR2 FYNNEI. The CDR3 is made up of 16 amino acids. Trimming removed 5 bases at V and 0 bases at J, with 14 bases between. The CDR3 sequence is CASSSQAGHSYNEQFF. In nucleotides, the CDR3 is TGTGCCAGCAGTAGCCAAGCGGGACACTCCTACAATGAGCAGTTCTTC.

About this clonotype itself: A much larger clone sits a single nucleotide away, making a read error possible. A read error is likely, as this CDR3 ends without the conserved phenylalanine or tryptophan. The gene calls are TRBV7-8 and TRBJ2-4, with D tentatively TRBD1 (5 bases). The CDR3 contains 15 residues. The germline gives CDR1 SGHVS, CDR2 FQNEAQ. Trimming took 4 bases from V and 0 from J, leaving 10 bases between them. The CDR3 protein is CASSSTGVAKNIQYL. In nucleotides, the CDR3 is TGTGCCAGCAGCTCCACAGGAGTAGCCAAAAACATTCAGTACCTC.

V usage is TRBV29-1 and J usage is TRBJ2-7; TRBD1 agrees at 8 bases. The CDR3 totals 11 residues. The ends lost 7 bases at V and 2 bases at J; junction bases unmatched: 1. Germline V gene sequence: CDR1 SQVTM, CDR2 ANQGSEA. The CDR3 region is CSATGAYEQYF. CDR3 coding DNA: TGCAGCGCGACAGGGGCCTACGAGCAGTACTTC.

In regard to this clonotype: This clone may be a read error of a much larger clone one base away. V usage is TRBV19 and J usage is TRBJ2-1; TRBD1 matches at 12 bases. In germline, CDR1 is LNHDA, CDR2 SQIVND (reference sequence). CDR3 size: 15 residues. The CDR3 protein is CASSGTGGTYDEQFF. The CDR3 coding sequence is TGTGCCAGTAGTGGGACAGGGGGCACCTACGATGAGCAGTTCTTC.

This clonotype was recorded a few times. A clone one base away is much larger, so this may be a read error. The chain uses TRBV5-1 and TRBJ2-1; 9 bases agree with TRBD2. J lost 6 bases, V lost 5 bases, and 6 bases had no gene match. The germline CDR1 and CDR2 sequences are SGHRS and YFSETQ. The CDR3 has 14 residues. The CDR3 DNA follows: TGCGCCAGCAGGCGACTAGCGGAGCGCAATGAGCAGTTCTTC. Its translation is CASRRLAERNEQFF.

This clonotype has a count of ten or more. J is TRBJ2-1 and V is TRBV4-3, with 9 bases aligning to TRBD2. Trimming cost V 0 bases and J 4 bases; bases outside gene matches: 4. This CDR3 comprises 16 residues. Germline V gives CDR1 LGHNA, CDR2 YSLEER. This CDR3 is CASSQERGGGYNEQFF. DNA of the CDR3: TGCGCCAGCAGCCAAGAGCGGGGGGGAGGGTACAATGAGCAGTTCTTC.

There are many counts of this clonotype. The chain links TRBV4-1 to TRBJ2-1; TRBD2 is a possible D gene (5 bases). The CDR3 extends over 14 amino acids. Germline loops: CDR1 MGHRA, CDR2 YSYEKL. Trimming stripped 1 base from V and 8 bases from J, with 12 bases between. The CDR3 DNA reads TGCGCCAGCAGCCAAGCCGGACTTGCCGATGAGCAGTTCTTC. Translating it yields CASSQAGLADEQFF.

This clonotype was found many times. This chain uses TRBV4-1 with TRBJ2-6, with D tentatively TRBD1 or TRBD2 (5 bases each). Germline lookup yields CDR1 MGHRA and CDR2 YSYEKL. This CDR3 contains 15 residues. Trimming left V 2 bases short and J 4 bases short, with 9 bases between. CDR3 loop: CASSQPGGGANVLTF. CDR3 DNA: TGCGCCAGCAGCCAACCTGGGGGAGGGGCCAACGTCCTGACTTTC.

About this clonotype itself: Here the CDR3 omits its conserved ending phenylalanine or tryptophan, so a read error is the likely source. The chain uses TRBV20-1 and TRBJ2-7; D possibly uses TRBD1 or TRBD2 (5 bases each). The V gene lost 5 bases and the J gene lost 4 bases, with 21 bases spanning the gap. The CDR3 runs 15 residues. Germline loops: CDR1 DFQATT, CDR2 SNEGSKA (reference sequence). The CDR3 DNA reads TGCAGTGCTGTTGAACGAGGGGAACGAAAGTACGAGCAGTACCTC. It encodes CSAVERGERKYEQYL.

In its sample, this clonotype was seen many times. CDR3 sequence reads: CASSLVVAPGGANVLTF. The CDR3 region has the DNA TGCGCCAGCAGCTTGGTTGTGGCCCCGGGGGGGGCCAACGTCCTGACTTTC. The chain is built from TRBV5-1 and TRBJ2-6; tentative D call: TRBD2 (5 bases). This CDR3 region has 17 residues. The germline V and J ends were trimmed by 0 bases and 4 bases, with 14 bases remaining between them. The germline CDR1 and CDR2 sequences are SGHRS and YFSETQ.

The genes are TRBV6-5 and TRBJ2-3; no firm D call. Germline CDR1 and CDR2: MNHEY and SVGAGI. Deletions cut 8 bases from V and 8 bases from J, with 17 bases between. The CDR3 totals 13 residues. The CDR3 sequence is CASSPAYPVTQYF. CDR3 nucleotide sequence: TGTGCCAGCTCCCCGGCTTATCCCGTTACGCAGTATTTT.

This clonotype was observed at least ten times. This chain joins TRBV20-1 and TRBJ2-3, with D perhaps matching TRBD2 (6 bases). The CDR3 runs 14 residues. Trimming removed 6 bases from V and 5 bases from J, with 18 bases in between. Germline V gene lookup returns CDR1 DFQATT and CDR2 SNEGSKA (reference sequence). The CDR3 coding sequence is TGCAGTGCCATGATGCCGGGAGCTGGAGATACGCAGTATTTT. This encodes CSAMMPGAGDTQYF.

This clonotype occurred many times. V and J are TRBV19 and TRBJ2-1; possibly TRBD1 for D (6 bases). The CDR3 is 15 amino acids. Trimming shortened V by 3 bases and J by 7 bases, and 16 bases separated the two germline ends. CDR1 is LNHDA and CDR2 is SQIVND in the germline V gene (reference sequence). The chain's CDR3 is CASSMSLQGLNEQFF. The CDR3 DNA reads as TGTGCCAGTAGTATGTCGTTACAGGGATTGAATGAGCAGTTCTTC.

This clonotype appeared a few times. V gene TRBV12-3 or TRBV12-4 combines with J gene TRBJ1-3; D remains ambiguous. This CDR3 has 12 residues. V dropped 6 bases and J dropped 4 bases, with 7 bases sitting between them. The CDR3 region has the DNA TGTGCCAGCAGGGAGGCGGGAAACACCATATATTTT. Its translation: CASREAGNTIYF.

This clonotype came up many times. The rearrangement links TRBV18 to TRBJ2-1, with 11 bases identical to TRBD2. CDR3 length equals 17 residues. The V and J ends lost 3 bases and 4 bases, in that order; junction bases with no gene match: 8. The germline V gene encodes CDR1 KGHSH and CDR2 LQKENI. CDR3 residues: CASSPWASGRQYNEQFF. As DNA, the CDR3 is TGTGCCAGCTCACCTTGGGCTAGCGGGAGGCAGTACAATGAGCAGTTCTTC.

This clonotype has just one count. Since a much larger clone is just one base distant, this may be a read error. This rearrangement joins TRBV3-1 to TRBJ2-3; D gene ambiguous. The CDR3 is made up of 15 amino acids. Germline CDR1 LGHDT, CDR2 YNNKEL (reference sequence). Trimming stripped 6 bases from V and 4 bases from J, with 17 bases between. The CDR3 loop reads CASSLGPRFPDTQYF. The CDR3 nucleotides are TGTGCCAGCAGTTTAGGGCCGCGGTTCCCAGATACGCAGTATTTT.